What follows is one TCR beta chain and its context. Its antigen is not identified. The data were taken from a study of T cells after yellow fever vaccination. General study points: Overlap between CD4 and CD8 compartments was detected for a small share of clonotypes. Booster sampling recovered most clones from primary vaccination (under 97% CD4, around 88% CD8). Though it reached lower strength, the secondary response hit its peak faster, day 5 versus 15.

Each CDR3 protein is one row after TCRdb ran MiXCR on the 5' RACE reads. This sample has 250,000 to 300,000 distinct CDR3 sequences, with over 4.5% found just once. Germline assignment: CDR1 LGHNA and CDR2 YNFKEQ. The CDR3 length is 18 residues. V lost 4 bases to trimming and J lost 4 bases, with 23 bases between them. Here the sequenced sample was CD4+ T cells sorted from PBMCs, taken on the day of the yellow fever booster vaccination. This sequence was found in a young man who received the YFV17D yellow fever vaccine. This chain joins TRBV4-2 and TRBJ1-3; TRBD1 is a possible D gene (6 bases). The CDR3 DNA is TGTGCCAGCAGCCTAAGGGGGAACGAAGTCTCGGAGGGAAACACCATATATTTT. Translation gives CASSLRGNEVSEGNTIYF.